This T cell receptor beta chain stems from a study of T cell repertoires in cytomegalovirus infection. At the level of the study: CMV infection plus the matching HLA type was flagged by public TCR beta signatures. Broader study findings: CMV-specific HLA-C-restricted TCR beta clonotypes dominated the ex vivo response. Carriage of CMV together with the relevant HLA was identifiable through cumulative public TCR beta family frequency.

The CDR3 covers 15 residues. Germline V gene lookup returns CDR1 MDHEN and CDR2 SYDVKM. Losses at the gene ends were 7 bases for V and 5 bases for J; bases not matched to a gene: 9. This clonotype has a count of ten or more. The antigen remains unidentified. TCRdb fed the reads into MiXCR, producing one record per CDR3 protein. This repertoire shows approximately 240,000 distinct CDR3 sequences, roughly an eighth found once; its top ten account for 1.5% to 2%. Specimen: PBMCs. This chain uses TRBV28 with TRBJ2-3, with 10 bases lining up with TRBD1. The TCR comes from a human donor in good health (CMV status not recorded). Some clones in this sample may be carry-over from other donors' samples. DNA of the CDR3: TGTGCCAGCAAAACAGCGGGACAGGGGAAAGATACGCAGTATTTT. This encodes CASKTAGQGKDTQYF. The variable domain in full, with the rest retrieved from reference TRBV28 and TRBJ2-3, is DVKVTQSSRYLVKRTGEKVFLECVQDMDHENMFWYRQDPGLGLRLIYFSYDVKMKEKGDIPEGYSVSREKKERFSLILESASTNQTSMYLCASKTAGQGKDTQYFGPGTRLTVL.